Following are 2 T cell receptor beta chains from one sample sequenced in a study of beta chain features in type 1 diabetes. As every portion of the isolated RNA was reverse transcribed, the sequencing read expressed TCRB transcripts. Generated by immunoSEQ multiplex PCR, the TCRdb table keeps only in-frame clones and is missing some. This sample has more than 300,000 clones; about 15% occur once, and the top ten carry under 0.02%. Sequenced material: naive CD4+ T cells from blood. These receptor sequences come from a woman aged 18-29 years in good health.

The sample holds a few counts of this clone. The chain couples TRBV4-2 to TRBJ2-3; D might be TRBD2 (6 bases). CDR3 length: 16 amino acids. CDR1 is LGHNA, CDR2 YNFKEQ, per germline. V lost 1 base and J 0 bases, leaving 11 bases between the germline ends. The CDR3 spells CASSQGSGSSTDTQYF. The CDR3 DNA reads TGTGCCAGCAGCCAAGGGAGCGGGTCTAGCACAGATACGCAGTATTTT.

The chain carries TRBV5-1 and TRBJ2-5; perhaps TRBD1 as D (6 bases). Germline V gene lookup returns CDR1 SGHRS and CDR2 YFSETQ. The CDR3 totals 14 residues. Trimming took 0 bases from V and 1 from J, leaving 7 bases between them. DNA for the CDR3: TGCGCCAGCAGCTTGGGACAGGCCCAAGAGACCCAGTACTTC. Translated: CASSLGQAQETQYF.